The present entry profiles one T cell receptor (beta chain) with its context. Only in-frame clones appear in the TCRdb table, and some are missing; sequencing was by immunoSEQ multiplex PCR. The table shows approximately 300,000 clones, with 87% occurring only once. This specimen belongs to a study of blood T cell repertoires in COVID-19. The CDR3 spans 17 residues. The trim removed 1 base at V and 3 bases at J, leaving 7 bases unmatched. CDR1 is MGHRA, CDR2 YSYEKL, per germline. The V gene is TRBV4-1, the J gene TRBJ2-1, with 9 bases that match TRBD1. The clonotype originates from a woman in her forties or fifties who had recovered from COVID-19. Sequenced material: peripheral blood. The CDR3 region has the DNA TGCGCCAGCAGCCAAGCCCCCCGGGACAGGGACTACAATGAGCAGTTCTTC. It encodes CASSQAPRDRDYNEQFF.